What follows are 10 T cell receptor beta chains derived from one specimen sequenced in a study of T cells after yellow fever vaccination. MiXCR was run by TCRdb on the 5' RACE reads, yielding one entry per CDR3 protein. The sample consists of around 340,000 distinct CDR3 sequences, roughly 8.7% of them appearing once. This sample comprised PBMCs, obtained on the day of the first yellow fever vaccination. The receptor source for this set is a man aged 18-30 years who received the YFV17D yellow fever vaccine.

This clonotype was observed a handful of times. The rearrangement links TRBV5-4 to TRBJ2-7; D ambiguous. Deletions cut 0 bases from V and 5 bases from J, with 9 bases between. The CDR3 consists of 13 residues. Germline values: CDR1 SGHNT, CDR2 YYREEE (reference sequence). CDR3 amino acids: CASSLEAAHEQYF. CDR3 bases: TGTGCCAGCAGCTTGGAGGCGGCCCACGAGCAGTACTTC.

The table lists this clonotype with many counts. The V and J genes are TRBV4-2 and TRBJ2-1, with 7 bases aligning to TRBD2. Germline assignment: CDR1 LGHNA and CDR2 YNFKEQ. V lost 0 bases, J lost 9 bases, and 11 bases stayed unmatched. This CDR3 has 16 residues. In DNA form, the CDR3 reads TGTGCCAGCAGCCAAGATAGGTGGGGACTAACCCCTGAGCAGTTCTTC. As protein: CASSQDRWGLTPEQFF.

This clonotype occurred a few times. V is TRBV5-1 and J is TRBJ2-3; the D gene could be TRBD1 or TRBD2 (5 bases each). The CDR3 is 16 residues long. With 1 base removed from V and 0 bases from J, the gap between germline ends came to 12 bases. CDR1 is SGHRS and CDR2 is YFSETQ in the germline V gene. The DNA of the CDR3 is TGCGCCAGCAGCTTGCGCCCGGGGCGGAGCACAGATACGCAGTATTTT. It codes for CASSLRPGRSTDTQYF.

This clonotype was detected only a few times. The chain carries TRBV6-1 and TRBJ2-5; 10 nucleotides line up with TRBD1. Germline V gene data show CDR1 as MNHNS and CDR2 as SASEGT. Trimming took 6 bases from V and 1 from J; bases not matched to a gene: 5. The CDR3 sequence is 15 residues long. CDR3 DNA sequence: TGTGCCAGCAGAAGACAGGGGGCCGCCCAAGAGACCCAGTACTTC. The encoded protein is CASRRQGAAQETQYF.

This clonotype occurred a few times. This sequence joins TRBV10-3 and TRBJ2-7; 8 nucleotides align to TRBD1. The trim removed 2 bases at V and 4 bases at J, leaving 1 base unmatched. The CDR3 sequence is 13 residues long. Germline CDR1 ENHRY, CDR2 SYGVKD. The CDR3 region is CAISERDRYEQYF. CDR3 coding DNA: TGTGCCATCAGTGAGCGGGACAGGTACGAGCAGTACTTC.

There are a few counts of this clonotype. CDR3 coding DNA: TGTGCCAGCAGTTTTGGGCTTGTTCGGTACGAGCAGTACTTC. It encodes CASSFGLVRYEQYF. The chain combines TRBV12-3 or TRBV12-4 with TRBJ2-7; no clear D gene. V was cut by 3 bases and J by 4 bases, with 13 bases left in between. CDR3 length: 14 residues.

This clonotype was seen a few times. The rearrangement joins TRBV5-1 to TRBJ1-2; 7 bases are a match to TRBD1. V gave up 4 bases and J gave up 5 bases; unmatched junction bases: 20. Germline loops: CDR1 SGHRS, CDR2 YFSETQ. This CDR3 is 18 amino acids long. The DNA for the CDR3 is TGCGCCAGCAGCCCCGGCGTCAGCGGCTTAGGGGGCCAATATGGCTACACCTTC. Its translation: CASSPGVSGLGGQYGYTF.

This clonotype was seen a handful of times. This chain connects TRBV7-2 to TRBJ1-2; 7 positions match TRBD1. This CDR3 is 14 amino acids long. The ends lost 3 bases at V and 5 bases at J; junction bases unmatched: 6. CDR1 and CDR2 from the germline V gene are SGHTA and FQGNSA. The CDR3 reads CASSLLRGPYGYTF. Here the CDR3 DNA reads TGTGCCAGCAGCTTGCTAAGGGGGCCTTATGGCTACACCTTC.

J is TRBJ2-3 and V is TRBV19; D perhaps matches TRBD1 (5 bases). V was trimmed by 5 bases and J by 3 bases, leaving 12 bases between them. This CDR3 contains 14 residues. In germline, CDR1 is LNHDA, CDR2 SQIVND (reference sequence). Written as DNA, the CDR3 is TGTGCCAGTAGTCCCTATCCAGGGACAGATACGCAGTATTTT. Translating it yields CASSPYPGTDTQYF.

The sample holds a few counts of this clonotype. This chain links TRBV6-2 or TRBV6-3 with TRBJ2-3, with TRBD2 matching over 11 bases. V gave up 6 bases and J gave up 7 bases; unmatched junction bases: 9. The CDR3 is 15 residues long. Germline V CDR1 and CDR2: MNHEY, SVGEGT. In DNA, the CDR3 is TGTGCCAGCAGCATCGACTCTAGCGGGGGGAATACGCAGTATTTT. It codes for CASSIDSSGGNTQYF.